These 30 T cell receptor beta chains share one sample of origin, sequenced in a study of neurological immune-mediated disorders. TCRdb reanalysed the 5' RACE reads using MiXCR and keeps one entry per CDR3 protein. The sample has under 90,000 distinct CDR3 sequences, 3.5% seen once; the top ten hold less than 3%. Material: PBMCs. The receptors were sampled from a woman between 50 and 59 years old with multiple sclerosis.

The table lists this clonotype with a few counts. The rearrangement joins TRBV7-6 to TRBJ2-1; D remains unclear. Deletions cut 0 bases from V and 4 bases from J, with 13 bases between. The CDR3 totals 16 residues. CDR1 is SGHVS, CDR2 FNYEAQ, per germline. CDR3 DNA: TGTGCCAGCAGCTTAGCGCGTGGGTGGGGATACAATGAGCAGTTCTTC. Translated, it gives CASSLARGWGYNEQFF.

This clonotype was picked up many times. The V gene is TRBV29-1, the J gene TRBJ1-5; a weak D match, TRBD1 (5 bases). CDR1 SQVTM and CDR2 ANQGSEA come from the germline V gene. V was clipped by 4 bases and J by 3 bases, with 10 bases between them. The CDR3 totals 13 residues. The CDR3 region is CSVGRDTNQPQHF. CDR3 DNA: TGCAGCGTTGGCAGGGATACCAATCAGCCCCAGCATTTT.

This clonotype was picked up many times. The chain uses TRBV5-1 and TRBJ2-7, with a possible D match to TRBD1 (6 bases). The CDR3 runs to 13 residues. The V gene's germline CDR1 is SGHRS and CDR2 YFSETQ. Trimming stripped 4 bases from V and 3 bases from J, with 11 bases between. CDR3 nucleotides: TGCGCCAGCAGCCGGGACAACGACTACGAGCAGTACTTC. Translating gives CASSRDNDYEQYF.

A few counts support this clonotype. Relative to the germline gene, one junction end is altered; a read error may explain this. The chain recombines TRBV12-3 or TRBV12-4 with TRBJ1-6; D remains unclear. The CDR3 contains 14 residues. CDR3 sequence (DNA): TGTGCCAGCAGTTTGATGGCAGGAAATTCAACCCTCAACTTT. This translates into CASSLMAGNSTLNF.

This clonotype was picked up many times. The chain recombines TRBV7-2 with TRBJ2-7, with D possibly TRBD1 on 6 matching bases. The germline gives CDR1 SGHTA, CDR2 FQGNSA. The CDR3 runs 13 residues. With 5 bases removed from V and 6 bases from J, the gap between germline ends came to 14 bases. The CDR3 DNA is TGTGCCAGCAGCGCCGGGACATTCTTCGAGCAGTACTTC. This codes for CASSAGTFFEQYF.

This clonotype was counted many times. The chain couples TRBV15 to TRBJ2-7, with D tentatively TRBD1 (5 bases). The germline CDR1 and CDR2 sequences are LNHNV and YYDKDF (reference sequence). This CDR3 is 13 amino acids long. V lost 0 bases and J 3 bases, leaving 6 bases between the germline ends. The CDR3 spells CATSRDRDYEQYF. CDR3 nucleotides: TGTGCCACCAGCAGAGACAGGGACTACGAGCAGTACTTC.

This clonotype was counted many times. CDR3: CASSQGAWDEQFF. The CDR3 region has the DNA TGCGCCAGCAGCCAGGGGGCTTGGGATGAGCAGTTCTTC. The rearrangement uses TRBV5-1 and TRBJ2-1; 8 bases line up with TRBD1. This CDR3 comprises 13 residues. Per the germline V gene, CDR1 is SGHRS and CDR2 is YFSETQ. The V gene end was trimmed by 4 bases and the J gene end by 8 bases; junction bases not matched to a gene: 5.

This clonotype appeared many times. The rearrangement joins TRBV9 to TRBJ2-3; D not certain. The germline CDR1 and CDR2 sequences are SGDLS and YYNGEE. V was shortened by 3 bases and J by 5 bases, with 4 bases between the two germline ends. The CDR3 covers 11 residues. The CDR3: CASSEGDTQYF. CDR3 DNA: TGTGCCAGCAGCGAGGGAGATACGCAGTATTTT.

On this clonotype: Being one base from a much bigger clone, this may be a read error. The chain is built from TRBV12-3 or TRBV12-4 and TRBJ1-4, with 9 bases matching TRBD1. The CDR3 length is 14 residues. CDR3 coding DNA: TGTGTCAGCACCCTGGGACAGGGTAATGAAAAACTGTTTTTT. Encoded protein: CVSTLGQGNEKLFF.

On this clonotype: Germline is not matched at one junction end, which may reflect a read error. The V gene is TRBV7-6, the J gene TRBJ2-3, with D tentatively TRBD1 or TRBD2 (7 bases each). This CDR3 is built from 12 residues. CDR1 SGHVS and CDR2 FNYEAQ come from the germline V gene. The CDR3 DNA reads as TGTGACAGCTCCAGGGGGGGCGCTACGCAGTATTTT. As protein: CDSSRGGATQYF. Filled out from reference TRBV7-6 and TRBJ2-3, the complete variable domain reads GAGVSQSPRYKVTKRGQDVALRCDPISGHVSLYWYRQALGQGPEFLTYFNYEAQQDKSGLPNDRFSAERPEGSISTLTIQRTEQRDSAMYRCDSSRGGATQYFGPGTRLTVL.

The sample holds many counts of this clonotype. The CDR3 bases are TGTGCCAGCAGCTCCCTAACTCTCTACAATGAGCAGTTCTTC. Translation: CASSSLTLYNEQFF. V and J are TRBV7-2 and TRBJ2-1; D unclear. The CDR3 sequence is 14 residues long. The germline V and J ends were trimmed by 4 bases and 3 bases, with 10 bases remaining between them. Germline CDR1 is SGHTA and CDR2 is FQGNSA. The full variable domain, rest sourced from reference TRBV7-2 and TRBJ2-1, is GAGVSQSPSNKVTEKGKDVELRCDPISGHTALYWYRQSLGQGLEFLIYFQGNSAPDKSGLPSDRFSAERTGGSVSTLTIQRTQQEDSAVYLCASSSLTLYNEQFFGPGTRLTVL.

This clonotype came up many times. The chain carries TRBV15 and TRBJ1-5; 7 nucleotides agree with TRBD1. This CDR3 has 15 amino acids. Trimming at V came to 8 bases and at J to 3 bases, leaving 10 bases not matched to a gene. Germline-derived CDR1 and CDR2 are LNHNV and YYDKDF (reference sequence). The DNA for the CDR3 is TGTGCCACCGGGGCGGAAGGGGGCTACAATCAGCCCCAGCATTTT. Amino acids: CATGAEGGYNQPQHF.

This clonotype came up many times. The chain uses TRBV10-3 and TRBJ1-4; D possibly corresponds to TRBD1 (6 bases). Germline V CDR1 and CDR2: ENHRY, SYGVKD. The V and J ends lost 5 bases and 5 bases respectively, with 15 bases between them. CDR3 length equals 15 residues. CDR3 sequence reads: CAISPTGHTNEKLFF. The DNA of the CDR3 is TGTGCCATCAGTCCCACGGGACACACCAATGAAAAACTGTTTTTT.

This clonotype was detected only a few times. V and J are TRBV7-2 and TRBJ1-2, with D possibly TRBD1 on 5 matching bases. There are 13 residues in the CDR3. From germline, CDR1 is SGHTA and CDR2 FQGNSA. The germline V and J ends were trimmed by 0 bases and 5 bases, with 7 bases remaining between them. The CDR3 DNA reads TGTGCCAGCAGCTTAGCGAAGGGGTATGGCTACACCTTC. This gives the protein CASSLAKGYGYTF.

This clonotype was seen many times. This chain uses TRBV20-1 with TRBJ1-2; 10 positions match TRBD1. Germline CDR1 reads DFQATT; CDR2 reads SNEGSKA (reference sequence). This CDR3 is 14 amino acids long. Trimming cost V 3 bases and J 6 bases; bases outside gene matches: 7. CDR3 bases: TGCAGTGCTAGGCCGGGACAGGGGTTGAATGGCTACACCTTC. Its protein is CSARPGQGLNGYTF.

This clonotype occurred many times. The CDR3 reads CASSQVGGRGDYNEQFF. DNA of the CDR3: TGTGCCAGCAGCCAAGTAGGTGGGCGGGGGGACTACAATGAGCAGTTCTTC. The chain has TRBV4-2 and TRBJ2-1, with TRBD2 identical over 8 bases. The CDR3 totals 17 residues. V gave up 1 base and J gave up 3 bases; unmatched junction bases: 8. In germline, CDR1 is LGHNA, CDR2 YNFKEQ.

This clonotype was counted at least ten times. The chain is built from TRBV12-3 or TRBV12-4 and TRBJ1-3; D unresolved. Trimming pared 2 bases from V and 1 base from J, leaving 6 bases between. This CDR3 has 14 residues. The CDR3 DNA reads as TGTGCCAGCAGTTTAAGCGGATCTGGAAACACCATATATTTT. It translates to CASSLSGSGNTIYF.

This clonotype was counted ten times or more. The chain uses TRBV29-1 and TRBJ2-3; either TRBD1 or TRBD2 may supply D (6 bases each). Per germline, CDR1 SQVTM and CDR2 ANQGSEA. The V end lost 4 bases, the J end lost 1 base, and 18 bases lay between the germline ends. The CDR3 is 16 residues long. The CDR3 DNA follows: TGCAGCGTTGTTGTGGTGGGGGGCGCGGGCACAGATACGCAGTATTTT. It yields the protein CSVVVVGGAGTDTQYF.

This clonotype was seen repeatedly, ten times or more. V gene TRBV7-2 combines with J gene TRBJ2-7; TRBD2 aligns across 10 bases. V trimming: 5 bases; J trimming: 3 bases; junction bases outside the gene matches: 10. Germline V gives CDR1 SGHTA, CDR2 FQGNSA. CDR3 length equals 16 residues. The CDR3 DNA reads TGTGCCAGCAGCCCCAGGAGCGGGGGGGCGATCTACGAGCAGTACTTC. Translation gives CASSPRSGGAIYEQYF.

This clonotype was counted at least ten times. The J gene is TRBJ2-1, the V gene TRBV7-2; the match to TRBD1 covers 7 bases. The CDR3 runs to 15 residues. Germline V gene data show CDR1 as SGHTA and CDR2 as FQGNSA. The ends lost 1 base at V and 7 bases at J; junction bases unmatched: 7. This CDR3 reads CASSLEGAGWNEQFF. The CDR3 DNA reads as TGTGCCAGCAGCTTAGAGGGGGCCGGCTGGAATGAGCAGTTCTTC.

This clonotype came up many times. The chain links TRBV27 to TRBJ1-5, with 8 bases identical to TRBD1. Germline CDR1 and CDR2: MNHEY and SMNVEV (reference sequence). The CDR3 totals 16 residues. With 4 bases clipped from V and 5 bases from J, the junction kept 10 bases outside the gene matches. CDR3 DNA: TGTGCCAGCAGTTACCGCGGGGACAGGCCGTATCAGCCCCAGCATTTT. Translated, it gives CASSYRGDRPYQPQHF.

This clonotype has only a few counts. This chain joins TRBV7-9 and TRBJ2-7; D might be TRBD1 (5 bases). The CDR3 is made up of 15 amino acids. Germline V CDR1 and CDR2: SEHNR, FQNEAQ (reference sequence). The V and J ends lost 2 bases and 3 bases respectively, with 14 bases between them. CDR3 region: CASSLMKGLSYEQYF. For the CDR3, the DNA is TGTGCCAGCAGCTTAATGAAGGGGCTGAGCTACGAGCAGTACTTC. Together with reference TRBV7-9 and TRBJ2-7, the CDR3 gives the full variable domain: DTGVSQNPRHKITKRGQNVTFRCDPISEHNRLYWYRQTLGQGPEFLTYFQNEAQLEKSRLLSDRFSAERPKGSFSTLEIQRTEQGDSAMYLCASSLMKGLSYEQYFGPGTRLTVT.

The table lists this clonotype with many counts. The chain links TRBV7-6 to TRBJ2-1, with 9 bases lining up with TRBD2. This CDR3 comprises 17 residues. The ends lost 2 bases at V and 5 bases at J; junction bases unmatched: 10. Germline values: CDR1 SGHVS, CDR2 FNYEAQ. The chain's CDR3 is CASSLRGRGRLDNEQFF. The CDR3 nucleotides are TGTGCCAGCAGCTTACGCGGGAGGGGGCGCTTAGACAATGAGCAGTTCTTC.

This clonotype was recorded at least ten times. This chain uses TRBV20-1 with TRBJ1-1; a weak D match, TRBD1 (5 bases). The CDR3 consists of 12 residues. The V and J ends lost 3 bases and 3 bases respectively, with 8 bases between them. The germline V gene has CDR1 DFQATT and CDR2 SNEGSKA (reference sequence). The CDR3 sequence: CSASRAYTEAFF. CDR3 DNA: TGCAGTGCTAGCAGGGCTTACACTGAAGCTTTCTTT.

This clonotype has at least ten counts. This chain uses TRBV20-1 with TRBJ2-3; tentatively, D is TRBD1 (8 bases). The CDR3 runs 17 residues. V lost 6 bases and J lost 0, with 22 bases in between. Germline V gene lookup returns CDR1 DFQATT and CDR2 SNEGSKA (reference sequence). The CDR3 is CSAVVTGGGLSTDTQYF. CDR3 nucleotides: TGCAGTGCCGTAGTCACAGGGGGGGGCCTTAGCACAGATACGCAGTATTTT.

This clonotype was detected ten times or more. This chain links TRBV9 with TRBJ1-2; unclear D gene. Trimming took off 4 bases at V and 4 bases at J, with 14 bases between the two ends. CDR1 and CDR2 (germline): SGDLS, YYNGEE. This CDR3 spans 14 amino acids. The CDR3 DNA follows: TGTGCCAGCAGCCCCTCATCTGGTTCCTATGGCTACACCTTC. It translates to CASSPSSGSYGYTF.

This clonotype was recorded many times. The gene calls are TRBV4-2 and TRBJ2-1; perhaps D is TRBD1 or TRBD2 (5 bases each). The length of the CDR3 is 17 residues. In germline, CDR1 is LGHNA, CDR2 YNFKEQ. The V gene lost 1 base and the J gene lost 4 bases, with 17 bases spanning the gap. CDR3 protein: CASSQGTGTPVYNEQFF. DNA of the CDR3: TGTGCCAGCAGCCAAGGGACCGGGACGCCGGTTTACAATGAGCAGTTCTTC.

In this sample, this clonotype turned up many times. The CDR3, as DNA: TGCAGTGCCACTCAGACAGAAGTTAACTATGGCTACACCTTC. Translated, it gives CSATQTEVNYGYTF. The chain has TRBV20-1 and TRBJ1-2, with TRBD1 as a possible D gene (5 bases). Germline lookup yields CDR1 DFQATT and CDR2 SNEGSKA (reference sequence). With 6 bases removed from V and 1 base from J, the gap between germline ends came to 15 bases. There are 14 residues in the CDR3.

This clonotype was seen many times. The CDR3 spells CASSQHNTGELFF. CDR3 coding DNA: TGCGCCAGCAGCCAACATAACACCGGGGAGCTGTTTTTT. This chain uses TRBV4-3 with TRBJ2-2; unclear D gene. Germline assignment: CDR1 LGHNA and CDR2 YSLEER. The CDR3 extends over 13 amino acids. V lost 2 bases and J 2 bases, leaving 3 bases between the germline ends.

This clonotype has at least ten counts. It is likely a read error, because the conserved phenylalanine at the end of the CDR3 is missing. It is unclear where the CDR3 begins or ends on the DNA, so no DNA is shown, and the CDR3 is as TCRdb lists it. This chain connects TRBV27 to TRBJ2-7; the table's D call TRBD1 went unverified against the DNA. The V gene's germline CDR1 is MNHEY and CDR2 SMNVEV (reference sequence). With termini counted, the CDR3 has 9 amino acids. CDR3 residues: CASSFISRG.